Following are 19 T cell receptor beta chains from one sample sequenced in a study of blood T cells in healthy people across ages. Alongside a J-beta primer mix, a sample-barcoded 5' primer served in a second PCR lasting about 7 to 12 cycles. TCRdb re-called the 5' RACE reads through MiXCR, storing one row per CDR3 protein. The sample includes nearly 800,000 distinct CDR3 sequences, more than 50% of them seen just once. The sequenced sample consisted of blood. Source of these receptors: a man aged 40-49 years in good health.

The chain carries TRBV10-3 and TRBJ2-3; 13 nucleotides match TRBD2. The length of the CDR3 is 14 residues. V trimming: 6 bases; J trimming: 4 bases; junction bases outside the gene matches: 1. In germline, CDR1 is ENHRY, CDR2 SYGVKD. CDR3 region: CAIRGLAGPDTQYF. The CDR3 bases are TGTGCCATCAGGGGACTAGCGGGGCCAGATACGCAGTATTTT.

This clonotype has a handful of counts. J is TRBJ2-5 and V is TRBV5-1, with 9 positions matching TRBD1. This CDR3 region has 14 residues. Germline-derived CDR1 and CDR2 are SGHRS and YFSETQ. V lost 6 bases and J lost 2; bases outside the gene matches: 5. CDR3 in amino acids: CASNPTGGQETQYF. CDR3 nucleotide sequence: TGCGCCAGCAACCCGACAGGGGGGCAAGAGACCCAGTACTTC.

J is TRBJ1-6 and V is TRBV28; 12 nucleotides agree with TRBD1. CDR3 length: 13 residues. With V trimmed by 8 bases and J by 7 bases, 0 bases remained unmatched. CDR1 is MDHEN and CDR2 is SYDVKM in the germline V gene. CDR3 loop: CASGTGGNSPLHF. The CDR3 coding sequence is TGTGCCAGCGGGACAGGGGGCAATTCACCCCTCCACTTT.

The V gene is TRBV3-1, the J gene TRBJ2-4, with 9 positions matching TRBD1. The ends lost 6 bases at V and 6 bases at J; junction bases unmatched: 6. This CDR3 has 14 amino acids. Per the germline V gene, CDR1 is LGHDT and CDR2 is YNNKEL (reference sequence). Written as DNA, the CDR3 is TGTGCCAGCAGGGAACCGGGACAGGGAAACATTCAGTACTTC. This translates into CASREPGQGNIQYF.

The chain combines TRBV27 with TRBJ2-4; 9 positions agree with TRBD1. Germline CDR1 reads MNHEY; CDR2 reads SMNVEV (reference sequence). V lost 6 bases to trimming and J lost 2 bases; unmatched junction nucleotides: 5. This CDR3 spans 15 amino acids. CDR3 sequence: CASRDRGATKNIQYF. The CDR3 DNA is TGTGCCAGCAGAGACAGGGGGGCTACCAAAAACATTCAGTACTTC.

The chain has TRBV12-3 or TRBV12-4 and TRBJ2-5; TRBD2 matches at 7 bases. This CDR3 comprises 14 residues. J was trimmed by 5 bases and V by 7 bases; bases with no gene match: 10. CDR3: CASTGAGIGETQYF. In DNA, the CDR3 is TGTGCCAGCACCGGAGCGGGGATTGGGGAGACCCAGTACTTC.

At least ten counts were recorded for this clonotype. The V call is TRBV7-8, the J call TRBJ1-5, with D perhaps matching TRBD1 (5 bases). This CDR3 is 13 amino acids long. Germline V gene lookup returns CDR1 SGHVS and CDR2 FQNEAQ. The V end was cut by 1 base, the J end by 10 bases, with 11 bases between. The CDR3: CASSLGYRSPQHF. CDR3 in DNA: TGTGCCAGCAGCTTAGGGTACAGGTCTCCCCAGCATTTT.

V gene TRBV15 combines with J gene TRBJ2-5; D is uncertain. The V gene lost 1 base and the J gene lost 5 bases, with 14 bases spanning the gap. Germline V gives CDR1 LNHNV, CDR2 YYDKDF (reference sequence). The CDR3 spans 15 residues. CDR3 coding DNA: TGTGCCACCAGCAGAGGGGCTGCCGACTTGGAGACCCAGTACTTC. Residues: CATSRGAADLETQYF.

This clonotype was detected once. The junction departs from germline at one end; a sequencing error may be responsible. The chain couples TRBV11-2 to TRBJ2-6; the match to TRBD1 covers 7 bases. The CDR3 is 17 residues long. Germline V lookup: CDR1 SGHAT, CDR2 FQNNGV. Here the CDR3 DNA reads TGTGCCAGCAGACGAGGACAGGAATACTCTGGGACCAACGTCCTGACTTTC. Protein product: CASRRGQEYSGTNVLTF.

In this sample, this clonotype turned up a few times. V and J are TRBV6-5 and TRBJ2-2; TRBD2 matches 9 bases. Germline V gene lookup returns CDR1 MNHEY and CDR2 SVGAGI. The CDR3 sequence is 17 residues long. Unmatched junction bases numbered 6, after V lost 4 bases and J lost 0 bases. DNA of the CDR3: TGTGCCAGCAGTTCCTCCAGCGGGGGGACGAACACCGGGGAGCTGTTTTTT. It yields the protein CASSSSSGGTNTGELFF.

This chain uses TRBV28 with TRBJ2-5, with a tentative D call TRBD1 (6 bases). The length of the CDR3 is 14 residues. CDR1 and CDR2 (germline): MDHEN, SYDVKM. V was shortened by 5 bases and J by 1 base, with 11 bases between the two germline ends. In DNA, the CDR3 is TGTGCCAGCAGTCGACAGGTACCCCAAGAGACCCAGTACTTC. Translating it yields CASSRQVPQETQYF. Supplemented by reference TRBV28 and TRBJ2-5, the full variable domain reads DVKVTQSSRYLVKRTGEKVFLECVQDMDHENMFWYRQDPGLGLRLIYFSYDVKMKEKGDIPEGYSVSREKKERFSLILESASTNQTSMYLCASSRQVPQETQYFGPGTRLLVL.

The chain uses TRBV27 and TRBJ1-2; possibly TRBD1 for D (5 bases). Germline CDR1 MNHEY, CDR2 SMNVEV (reference sequence). V lost 6 bases and J 2 bases, leaving 13 bases between the germline ends. The CDR3 sequence is 14 residues long. Written as DNA, the CDR3 is TGTGCCAGCAGGCCGACAGAACCCAACTATGGCTACACCTTC. Amino acids: CASRPTEPNYGYTF.

In its sample, this clonotype was seen once. V is TRBV7-9 and J is TRBJ1-4, with no clear D. V lost 2 bases, J lost 5 bases, and 18 bases lay in between. The CDR3 sequence is 17 residues long. The germline gives CDR1 SEHNR, CDR2 FQNEAQ (reference sequence). The CDR3 nucleotides are TGTGCCAGCAGCTTAAGTGGCAGACCTACGGGAAATGAAAAACTGTTTTTT. Protein sequence: CASSLSGRPTGNEKLFF.

The chain joins TRBV7-2 to TRBJ2-7; a weak D match, TRBD2 (5 bases). The CDR3 loop spans 15 amino acids. V dropped 5 bases and J dropped 0 bases, with 14 bases sitting between them. Germline V CDR1 and CDR2: SGHTA, FQGNSA. The CDR3 here is CASSLNSGPSYEQYF. The CDR3 nucleotides read TGTGCCAGCAGCCTCAACAGCGGACCCTCCTACGAGCAGTACTTC.

The chain recombines TRBV3-1 with TRBJ2-7; tentative D call: TRBD2 (6 bases). The better agreement between TRBJ2-5 and the DNA end casts doubt on the J call. The CDR3 sequence is 16 residues long. CDR1 LGHDT and CDR2 YNNKEL come from the germline V gene (reference sequence). CDR3 sequence reads: CASSQDWGAGGETQYF. In DNA form, the CDR3 reads TGTGCCAGCAGCCAAGATTGGGGAGCGGGCGGAGAGACCCAGTACTTC.

This clonotype appeared a single time. This rearrangement joins TRBV20-1 to TRBJ2-7; 8 bases agree with TRBD1. The CDR3 has 15 residues. The V gene end was trimmed by 0 bases and the J gene end by 5 bases; junction bases not matched to a gene: 9. From germline, CDR1 is DFQATT and CDR2 SNEGSKA (reference sequence). This chain's CDR3 is CSARDSARGLDEQYF. CDR3 nucleotides: TGCAGTGCTAGAGATTCCGCCAGGGGGCTCGACGAGCAGTACTTC.

This rearrangement joins TRBV21-1 to TRBJ2-3. TRBV21-1 is termed a pseudogene. CDR3 length: 16 residues. CDR3 sequence (DNA): TGTGCCAGCAGCAAATCGCCCGAAAACCGCCCAGATACGCAGTATTTT. Amino acid sequence: CASSKSPENRPDTQYF.

This rearrangement joins TRBV20-1 to TRBJ2-5, with 10 bases matching TRBD2. Per germline, CDR1 DFQATT and CDR2 SNEGSKA (reference sequence). The V segment lost 3 bases and the J segment 2 bases; nucleotides outside the gene matches: 6. The CDR3 is made up of 15 amino acids. As DNA, the CDR3 is TGCAGTGCTAGCGGACTAGCGGATGAACAAGAGACCCAGTACTTC. Amino acid sequence: CSASGLADEQETQYF.

For the CDR3, the DNA is TGCAGCGGGGGGACCACAGATACGCAGTATTTT. This sequence encodes CSGGTTDTQYF. The chain links TRBV20-1 to TRBJ2-3, with 7 positions matching TRBD2. Germline CDR1 and CDR2: DFQATT and SNEGSKA (reference sequence). CDR3 length equals 11 residues.